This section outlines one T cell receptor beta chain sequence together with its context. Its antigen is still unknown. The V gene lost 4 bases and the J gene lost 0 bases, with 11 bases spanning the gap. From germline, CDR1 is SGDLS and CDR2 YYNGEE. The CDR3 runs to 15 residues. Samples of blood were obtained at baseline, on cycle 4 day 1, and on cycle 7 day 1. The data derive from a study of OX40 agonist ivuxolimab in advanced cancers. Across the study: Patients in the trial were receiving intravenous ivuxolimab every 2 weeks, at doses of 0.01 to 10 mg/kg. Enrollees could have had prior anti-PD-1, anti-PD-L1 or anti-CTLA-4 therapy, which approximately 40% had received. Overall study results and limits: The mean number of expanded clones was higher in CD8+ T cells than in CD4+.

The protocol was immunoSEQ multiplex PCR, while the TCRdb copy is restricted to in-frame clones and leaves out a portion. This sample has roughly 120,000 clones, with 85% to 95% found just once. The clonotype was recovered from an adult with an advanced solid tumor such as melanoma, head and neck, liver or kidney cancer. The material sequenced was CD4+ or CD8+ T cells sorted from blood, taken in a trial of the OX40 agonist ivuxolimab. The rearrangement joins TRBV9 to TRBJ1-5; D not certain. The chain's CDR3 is CASSTGGISNQPQHF. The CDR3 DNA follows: TGTGCCAGCAGCACCGGTGGAATTAGCAATCAGCCCCAGCATTTT.